This T cell receptor beta chain was sequenced in a study of cytomegalovirus exposure and HLA in healthy donors. Vbeta (60) and Jbeta (13) primers were used in the PCR. Sequencing was performed with immunoSEQ multiplex PCR; in TCRdb, only in-frame clones are kept and a portion is missing. The sample consists of roughly 200,000 clones, approximately 84% of them appearing once. Germline V gives CDR1 LNHDA, CDR2 SQIVND (reference sequence). The CDR3 is made up of 15 amino acids. Trimming took 5 bases from V and 0 from J; bases not matched to a gene: 6. General study points: Available immune exposure information covered CMV serostatus only. TCR beta V segments were, for the most part, productive about 87% or about 30% of the time in an earlier analysis. In a later analysis, compared with equally common non-associated chains, HLA-associated beta chains were more expanded.

Concerning this clone: Its antigen is still unknown.

V and J are TRBV19 and TRBJ1-2, with 7 nucleotides matching TRBD1. The TCR was taken from a middle-aged woman in good health and CMV-seronegative. Sequences were obtained from PBMCs. The CDR3: CASSSPGTANYGYTF. The CDR3 nucleotides read TGTGCCAGTAGTTCACCCGGGACAGCTAACTATGGCTACACCTTC.